The next 24 T cell receptor beta chains were all read from a single sample in a study of OX40 agonist ivuxolimab in advanced cancers. Only in-frame clones appear in the TCRdb table, and some are missing; sequencing was by immunoSEQ multiplex PCR. The table shows about 77,000 clones, with around nine tenths occurring only once. This sample comprised CD4+ or CD8+ T cells sorted from blood, obtained in a trial of the OX40 agonist ivuxolimab. These receptors all come from an adult with an advanced solid tumor such as melanoma, head and neck, liver or kidney cancer.

The chain combines TRBV2 with TRBJ2-7; TRBD2 might be the D (6 bases). Germline CDR1 SNHLY, CDR2 FYNNEI. The CDR3 is 13 residues long. V lost 6 bases, J lost 0 bases, and 9 bases lay in between. CDR3 amino acids: CASRGRGSYEQYF. The CDR3 DNA reads TGTGCCAGCAGGGGGCGGGGCTCCTACGAGCAGTACTTC.

This clone showed up just once. This sequence joins TRBV5-4 and TRBJ2-6; 7 bases are a match to TRBD1. V was pared by 4 bases and J by 2 bases, with 12 bases of the junction left unmatched. Germline CDR1 and CDR2: SGHNT and YYREEE (reference sequence). The length of the CDR3 is 18 residues. CDR3 protein: CASSPGDRAMTGANVLTF. The CDR3 DNA is TGTGCCAGCAGCCCAGGGGACAGAGCCATGACTGGGGCCAACGTCCTGACTTTC.

V gene TRBV28 combines with J gene TRBJ1-5; 8 nucleotides align to TRBD1. Germline loops: CDR1 MDHEN, CDR2 SYDVKM. V lost 6 bases to trimming and J lost 10 bases; unmatched junction nucleotides: 11. CDR3 length: 14 residues. The CDR3 coding sequence is TGTGCCAGCAGCCAACAGGGGGGATACGTACCCCAGCATTTT. Translation gives CASSQQGGYVPQHF.

This sequence joins TRBV2 and TRBJ1-2; TRBD1 is a possible D gene (5 bases). Trimming left V 6 bases short and J 4 bases short, with 12 bases between. In germline, CDR1 is SNHLY, CDR2 FYNNEI. The CDR3 has 13 residues. CDR3 amino acids: CASRATGPYGYTF. CDR3 nucleotides: TGTGCCAGCAGGGCTACAGGTCCCTATGGCTACACCTTC.

This clone is a singleton in its sample. The rearrangement links TRBV27 to TRBJ2-2, with D possibly being TRBD2 (6 bases). This CDR3 contains 14 residues. Trimming stripped 8 bases from V and 1 base from J, with 11 bases between. Germline-derived CDR1 and CDR2 are MNHEY and SMNVEV (reference sequence). The CDR3 bases are TGTGCCAGCCGGCGGGGAAGGAACACCGGGGAGCTGTTTTTT. Translating it yields CASRRGRNTGELFF.

This chain uses TRBV7-2 with TRBJ2-6; D gene ambiguous. The germline gives CDR1 SGHTA, CDR2 FQGNSA. Between the trimmed V and J ends, which lost 8 bases and 0 bases, there was a span of 5 bases. The length of the CDR3 is 13 residues. The CDR3 sequence is CASGISGANVLTF. For the CDR3, the DNA is TGTGCCAGCGGCATCTCTGGGGCCAACGTCCTGACTTTC.

The chain combines TRBV25-1 with TRBJ1-6, with D uncertain. Germline CDR1 reads MGHDK; CDR2 reads SYGVNS. Deletions cut 7 bases from V and 9 bases from J, with 10 bases between. This CDR3 contains 12 residues. CDR3 coding DNA: TGTGCCAGCACCCGGTACGGTTCACCCCTCCACTTT. The encoded protein is CASTRYGSPLHF.

J is TRBJ2-5 and V is TRBV6-5; D unresolved. The CDR3 has 11 residues. Germline V gene lookup returns CDR1 MNHEY and CDR2 SVGAGI. Between the trimmed V and J ends, which lost 5 bases and 9 bases, there was a span of 10 bases. The CDR3 bases are TGTGCCAGCAGTGAATGGCAACCCCAGTACTTC. Its protein is CASSEWQPQYF.

CDR3 region: CASSLGWGNNEQFF. CDR3 DNA: TGTGCCAGCAGCTTGGGTTGGGGTAACAATGAGCAGTTCTTC. V and J are TRBV5-6 and TRBJ2-1; D not certain. Trimming removed 0 bases from V and 5 bases from J, with 9 bases in between. Germline V gene sequence: CDR1 SGHDT, CDR2 YYEEEE. The CDR3 is 14 amino acids. The complete variable domain, with remaining parts taken from reference TRBV5-6 and TRBJ2-1, reads DAGVTQSPTHLIKTRGQQVTLRCSPKSGHDTVSWYQQALGQGPQFIFQYYEEEERQRGNFPDRFSGHQFPNYSSELNVNALLLGDSALYLCASSLGWGNNEQFFGPGTRLTVL.

This chain connects TRBV5-1 to TRBJ1-4, with 8 positions matching TRBD1. Trimming cost V 4 bases and J 2 bases; bases outside gene matches: 10. CDR3 length: 17 residues. CDR1 and CDR2 (germline): SGHRS, YFSETQ. The CDR3 DNA reads TGCGCCAGCAGCGTCAACCCTCAGGGGGCCACTAATGAAAAACTGTTTTTT. It encodes CASSVNPQGATNEKLFF.

This clone was detected a few times. The rearrangement uses TRBV5-5 and TRBJ1-5; no reliable D call. This CDR3 has 14 residues. From germline, CDR1 is SGHKS and CDR2 YYEKEE (reference sequence). V was trimmed by 4 bases and J by 8 bases, leaving 16 bases between them. The CDR3 sequence: CASSLSFLLEPQHF. As DNA, the CDR3 is TGTGCCAGCAGCCTTTCCTTCCTCTTGGAGCCCCAGCATTTT.

In its sample, this clone was seen a few times. The chain has TRBV15 and TRBJ2-2; TRBD2 agrees at 8 bases. Per germline, CDR1 LNHNV and CDR2 YYDKDF (reference sequence). Trimming cost V 1 base and J 6 bases; bases outside gene matches: 7. The CDR3 runs to 16 residues. For the CDR3, the DNA is TGTGCCACCAGCAGAGGGCGCCGGGAGGGGTCCGGGGAGCTGTTTTTT. Its translation: CATSRGRREGSGELFF.

The chain uses TRBV28 and TRBJ2-2; D is undetermined. This CDR3 is built from 13 residues. From germline, CDR1 is MDHEN and CDR2 SYDVKM. Trimming removed 6 bases from V and 1 base from J, with 6 bases in between. The CDR3 loop reads CASRDRNTGELFF. CDR3 nucleotides: TGTGCCAGCAGGGACCGGAACACCGGGGAGCTGTTTTTT.

This clone was detected only once. For the CDR3, the DNA is TGTGCCAGCAGACACGGTGGACGGATAGATACGCAGTATTTT. Translation gives CASRHGGRIDTQYF. The rearrangement links TRBV5-5 to TRBJ2-3, with no clear D. Germline V gene lookup returns CDR1 SGHKS and CDR2 YYEKEE (reference sequence). The V end was cut by 5 bases, the J end by 5 bases, with 15 bases between. The CDR3 covers 14 residues. The complete variable domain, with remaining parts taken from reference TRBV5-5 and TRBJ2-3, reads DAGVTQSPTHLIKTRGQQVTLRCSPISGHKSVSWYQQVLGQGPQFIFQYYEKEERGRGNFPDRFSARQFPNYSSELNVNALLLGDSALYLCASRHGGRIDTQYFGPGTRLTVL.

The genes are TRBV6-5 and TRBJ1-2; 9 nucleotides agree with TRBD1. With V trimmed by 7 bases and J by 8 bases, 8 bases remained unmatched. Germline CDR1 MNHEY, CDR2 SVGAGI. The CDR3 has 13 amino acids. In DNA, the CDR3 is TGTGCCAGCACCTATACAGGGGGCGGGGGCTACACCTTC. Amino acid sequence: CASTYTGGGGYTF.

The chain joins TRBV29-1 to TRBJ1-3; the match to TRBD1 covers 7 bases. Per germline, CDR1 SQVTM and CDR2 ANQGSEA. The CDR3 contains 14 residues. Trimming at V came to 4 bases and at J to 9 bases, leaving 12 bases not matched to a gene. As DNA, the CDR3 is TGCAGCGTTGTCACGGTACAGGGGCTAGGCACCATATATTTT. Translated: CSVVTVQGLGTIYF.

This clone was seen a single time. V and J are TRBV27 and TRBJ1-1; 7 positions match TRBD1. Trimming cost V 3 bases and J 1 base; bases outside gene matches: 5. CDR3 size: 15 residues. The germline V gene encodes CDR1 MNHEY and CDR2 SMNVEV (reference sequence). CDR3 protein: CASSFSPGGNTEAFF. The CDR3 coding sequence is TGTGCCAGCAGTTTTAGCCCAGGGGGGAACACTGAAGCTTTCTTT.

The chain links TRBV19 to TRBJ1-2; perhaps TRBD1 as D (5 bases). CDR1 and CDR2 (germline): LNHDA, SQIVND (reference sequence). The CDR3 extends over 13 amino acids. Trimming took 7 bases from V and 2 from J, leaving 11 bases between them. CDR3: CASMLGVNYGYTF. Written as DNA, the CDR3 is TGTGCCAGTATGCTGGGGGTAAACTATGGCTACACCTTC.

This chain links TRBV5-1 with TRBJ2-7, with TRBD1 as a possible D gene (6 bases). Germline-derived CDR1 and CDR2 are SGHRS and YFSETQ. Trimming took off 4 bases at V and 0 bases at J, with 14 bases between the two ends. This CDR3 spans 15 amino acids. Here the CDR3 DNA reads TGCGCCAGCAGCCAAGGGACAAACCCCTCCTACGAGCAGTACTTC. As protein: CASSQGTNPSYEQYF.

This rearrangement joins TRBV29-1 to TRBJ1-5; TRBD1 aligns across 9 bases. CDR1 is SQVTM, CDR2 ANQGSEA, per germline. The CDR3 is made up of 17 amino acids. V was pared by 7 bases and J by 0 bases, with 13 bases of the junction left unmatched. Here the CDR3 reads CSASDRGQRNSNQPQHF. CDR3 sequence (DNA): TGCAGCGCCTCGGACAGGGGCCAAAGAAATAGCAATCAGCCCCAGCATTTT.

The chain is built from TRBV19 and TRBJ2-5, with TRBD1 identical over 9 bases. Germline CDR1 LNHDA, CDR2 SQIVND (reference sequence). V lost 3 bases to trimming and J lost 5 bases; unmatched junction nucleotides: 10. The CDR3 is 16 amino acids. CDR3 sequence reads: CASSIARTGAWETQYF. The CDR3 DNA reads as TGTGCCAGTAGTATCGCCCGGACAGGGGCTTGGGAGACCCAGTACTTC.

V usage is TRBV12-5 and J usage is TRBJ2-1; possibly TRBD1 or TRBD2 for D (5 bases each). The CDR3 is 14 amino acids. Germline CDR1 and CDR2: LGHNT and FRNRAP. Trimming removed 7 bases from V and 0 bases from J, with 10 bases in between. The CDR3 spells CASVAGSSYNEQFF. CDR3 DNA sequence: TGTGCTAGTGTAGCAGGGAGCTCCTACAATGAGCAGTTCTTC.

V is TRBV6-1 and J is TRBJ2-3; D remains unclear. Germline CDR1 and CDR2: MNHNS and SASEGT. V was clipped by 10 bases and J by 4 bases, with 21 bases between them. The length of the CDR3 is 15 residues. The CDR3 reads CATLVSYGGADTQYF. In DNA, the CDR3 is TGTGCCACCCTCGTGAGCTATGGTGGTGCAGATACGCAGTATTTT.

The rearrangement uses TRBV6-1 and TRBJ1-5; D is uncertain. Germline values: CDR1 MNHNS, CDR2 SASEGT. This CDR3 has 15 amino acids. V was clipped by 0 bases and J by 1 base, with 7 bases between them. This CDR3 reads CASSEAGVSNQPQHF. DNA of the CDR3: TGTGCCAGCAGTGAAGCCGGGGTCAGCAATCAGCCCCAGCATTTT.